This T cell receptor beta chain was found in a study of cytomegalovirus exposure and HLA in healthy donors. Germline CDR1 is SEHNR and CDR2 is FQNEAQ (reference sequence). Between the trimmed V and J ends, which lost 5 bases and 5 bases, there was a span of 15 bases. The CDR3 length is 14 residues. The PCR made use of 60 Vbeta and 13 Jbeta primers. The method was immunoSEQ multiplex PCR; TCRdb's version includes in-frame clones alone and lacks a portion of them. The data show about 98,000 clones, with around 80% seen just once and 1.4% held by the top ten. General study results and limits: With later analysis, a missense DCLRE1C variant became linked to TCR beta V- and J-gene trimming. Altogether, 164 TCR beta chains were recorded as cytomegalovirus-associated.

Donors likely had unrecorded immune exposures despite being nominally healthy when sampled. Concerning this clone: Its target is not known.

The chain employs TRBV7-9 and TRBJ1-1; D is perhaps TRBD1 (5 bases). The sequence derives from a middle-aged man in good health and CMV-seronegative. Sequencing was carried out using PBMCs. For the CDR3, the DNA is TGTGCCAGCAGCGCGGGACTCCCTGGGACTGAAGCTTTCTTT. Protein product: CASSAGLPGTEAFF.